This is a list of T cell receptor beta chains from one sample in a study of T cell responses to AZD1222 COVID-19 vaccine. Libraries were prepared by immunoSEQ multiplex PCR; TCRdb keeps only in-frame clonotypes and omits some of them. Of 100,000 to 120,000 clones in the sample, 80% to 95% were seen once. Specimen: peripheral blood, collected 28 days after the second AZD1222 dose. Receptors were obtained from an adult who received the AZD1222 COVID-19 vaccine. Each CDR3 is given with its conserved first and last residue. D genes are given only for firm matches. Clone size, where shown, is once, few, many, or a class for clones that have expanded.

clone_size: once; v_call: TRBV9; j_call: TRBJ1-3; d_call: .; cdr3_nt: TGTGCCAGCAGCCCAGTGGGGGTATTGGGAAACACCATATATTTT; cdr3_aa: CASSPVGVLGNTIYF
clone_size: .; v_call: TRBV5-4; j_call: TRBJ1-2; d_call: .; cdr3_nt: TGTGCCAGCAGCCCCACAGGGTTAGGCTCCTATGGCTACACCTTC; cdr3_aa: CASSPTGLGSYGYTF
clone_size: once; v_call: TRBV14; j_call: TRBJ2-5; d_call: .; cdr3_nt: TGTGCCAGCAGTGGGGCACAAGAGACCCAGTACTTC; cdr3_aa: CASSGAQETQYF
clone_size: once; v_call: TRBV28; j_call: TRBJ1-5; d_call: .; cdr3_nt: TGTGCCAGCAGTTTACGGTCCCATCAGCCCCAGCATTTT; cdr3_aa: CASSLRSHQPQHF
clone_size: .; v_call: TRBV5-1; j_call: TRBJ2-2; d_call: .; cdr3_nt: TGCGCCAGCAGCTTGGGACACAGGGATACCGGGGAGCTGTTTTTT; cdr3_aa: CASSLGHRDTGELFF
clone_size: .; v_call: TRBV28; j_call: TRBJ1-1; d_call: .; cdr3_nt: TGTGCCAGCAGTCCTGGGGACACTGAAGCTTTCTTT; cdr3_aa: CASSPGDTEAFF
clone_size: .; v_call: TRBV6-5; j_call: TRBJ1-2; d_call: TRBD1; cdr3_nt: TGTGCCAGCAGATTGGGACAGGGATATGGCTACACCTTC; cdr3_aa: CASRLGQGYGYTF
clone_size: .; v_call: TRBV27; j_call: TRBJ1-1; d_call: TRBD1; cdr3_nt: TGTGCCAGCAGTGGGTGGACAGGGGGCCTTTTGAACACTGAAGCTTTCTTT; cdr3_aa: CASSGWTGGLLNTEAFF
clone_size: .; v_call: TRBV18; j_call: TRBJ2-5; d_call: .; cdr3_nt: TGTGCCAGCTCTCAGGGGATGCAAGAGACCCAGTACTTC; cdr3_aa: CASSQGMQETQYF
clone_size: .; v_call: TRBV7-6; j_call: TRBJ1-6; d_call: .; cdr3_nt: TGTGCCAGCAGCGTAAACCAGGGTGGCAATTCACCCCTCCACTTT; cdr3_aa: CASSVNQGGNSPLHF
clone_size: .; v_call: TRBV6-5; j_call: TRBJ1-2; d_call: .; cdr3_nt: TGTGCCAGCGGGCCTTCGGGGGGCTATGGCTACACCTTC; cdr3_aa: CASGPSGGYGYTF
clone_size: .; v_call: TRBV6-5; j_call: TRBJ1-4; d_call: TRBD1; cdr3_nt: TGTGCCAGCACTAAGACAGGGAGTGAAAAACTGTTTTTT; cdr3_aa: CASTKTGSEKLFF